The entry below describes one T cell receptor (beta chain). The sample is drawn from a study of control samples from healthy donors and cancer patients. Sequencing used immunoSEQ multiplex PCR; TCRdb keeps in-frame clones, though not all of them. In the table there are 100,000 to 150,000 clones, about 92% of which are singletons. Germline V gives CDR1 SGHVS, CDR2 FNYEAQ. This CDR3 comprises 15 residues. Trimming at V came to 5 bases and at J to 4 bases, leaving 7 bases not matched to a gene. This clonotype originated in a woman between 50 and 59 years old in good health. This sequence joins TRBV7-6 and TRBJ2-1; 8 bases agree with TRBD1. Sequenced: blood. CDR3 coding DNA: TGTGCCAGCAGCGGAGGGACAGGTATTTACAATGAGCAGTTCTTC. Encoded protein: CASSGGTGIYNEQFF.